The 25 T cell receptor beta chains presented below share a single source sample, sequenced in a study of neoadjuvant nivolumab and ipilimumab in lung cancer (TCRdb year 2020). Library preparation was by the immunoSEQ multiplex PCR assay. The table was pulled from immuneACCESS by TCRdb, which kept in-frame rearrangements only. Such tables lose some clones; where checked, under half of the loss comes from unresolved V genes, and the rest has no known cause. This sample comprises about 38,000 clones, roughly 89% of them detected only once. The ten largest clones take up 3.3% of the sample. The sample's time point label is to be understood as: pretherapy, before neoadjuvant immune checkpoint inhibitors. The sequenced sample was peripheral blood, obtained before neoadjuvant nivolumab, alone or with ipilimumab. The receptors come from an adult with non-small cell lung cancer.

The chain couples TRBV2 to TRBJ1-1; tentatively, D is TRBD1 (6 bases). V was trimmed by 2 bases and J by 3 bases, leaving 7 bases between them. The CDR3 extends over 13 amino acids. The germline gives CDR1 SNHLY, CDR2 FYNNEI. The CDR3 DNA reads as TGTGCCAGCAGTGAAAGGGGGTACACTGAAGCTTTCTTT. Residues: CASSERGYTEAFF. Complete variable domain (other parts from reference TRBV2 and TRBJ1-1): EPEVTQTPSHQVTQMGQEVILRCVPISNHLYFYWYRQILGQKVEFLVSFYNNEISEKSEIFDDQFSVERPDGSNFTLKIRSTKLEDSAMYFCASSERGYTEAFFGQGTRLTVV.

CDR3 in DNA: TGTGCCAGCAGCCCAGGACAGGGAAAATCAGAGACCCAGTACTTC. Protein: CASSPGQGKSETQYF. The V gene is TRBV11-3, the J gene TRBJ2-5, with 8 positions matching TRBD1. CDR3 length: 15 amino acids. Trimming removed 5 bases from V and 4 bases from J; junction bases left unmatched: 9. Germline loops: CDR1 SGHNT, CDR2 YENEEA. Using reference TRBV11-3 and TRBJ2-5 for the parts outside the CDR3, the full variable domain is EAGVVQSPRYKIIEKKQPVAFWCNPISGHNTLYWYLQNLGQGPELLIRYENEEAVDDSQLPKDRFSAERLKGVDSTLKIQPAELGDSAVYLCASSPGQGKSETQYFGPGTRLLVL.

V gene TRBV5-4 combines with J gene TRBJ1-2; 7 bases line up with TRBD1. CDR3 length: 16 residues. The trim removed 7 bases at V and 1 base at J, leaving 13 bases unmatched. Germline CDR1 SGHNT, CDR2 YYREEE (reference sequence). The CDR3 sequence is CASRQDRGGFNYGYTF. The CDR3 bases are TGTGCCAGCCGCCAGGACAGAGGGGGCTTTAACTATGGCTACACCTTC.

This clone was seen a single time. The chain employs TRBV5-1 and TRBJ2-3, with D perhaps matching TRBD2 (6 bases). Per germline, CDR1 SGHRS and CDR2 YFSETQ. The V and J ends lost 2 bases and 0 bases respectively, with 7 bases between them. The CDR3 has 14 amino acids. The CDR3 nucleotides read TGCGCCAGCAGCTTCGGAGGGAGCACAGATACGCAGTATTTT. It codes for CASSFGGSTDTQYF.

Of note for this clone: No conserved phenylalanine or tryptophan ends this CDR3, so it is likely a read error. No DNA is shown, since the ends of the CDR3 on it are uncertain; the CDR3 is the one TCRdb lists. The genes are TRBV28 and TRBJ2-7; TRBD1 is the table's D call and was not checked against the DNA. Per germline, CDR1 MDHEN and CDR2 SYDVKM. The CDR3 adds up to 14 amino acids, both ends counted. CDR3 residues: CASSLTHPPGQGAL.

V is TRBV5-1 and J is TRBJ2-5; a weak D match, TRBD2 (5 bases). V lost 0 bases, J lost 5 bases, and 11 bases lay in between. This CDR3 is 14 amino acids long. Per the germline V gene, CDR1 is SGHRS and CDR2 is YFSETQ. DNA for the CDR3: TGCGCCAGCAGCTTGGACGGTAGCGCCGAGACCCAGTACTTC. Translation: CASSLDGSAETQYF.

V and J are TRBV7-8 and TRBJ2-1; D possibly uses TRBD1 or TRBD2 (5 bases each). V was shortened by 5 bases and J by 3 bases, with 11 bases between the two germline ends. The CDR3 has 14 amino acids. The germline gives CDR1 SGHVS, CDR2 FQNEAQ. The CDR3 DNA sequence: TGTGCCAGCAGCCCAGAGGGGTACTACAATGAGCAGTTCTTC. Encoded protein: CASSPEGYYNEQFF.

The chain links TRBV7-6 to TRBJ2-2; D is uncertain. The CDR3 length is 14 residues. CDR1 and CDR2 from the germline V gene are SGHVS and FNYEAQ. Between the trimmed V and J ends, which lost 5 bases and 7 bases, there was a span of 14 bases. Written as DNA, the CDR3 is TGTGCCAGCAGCCAATGGGGTGGCGGCGGGGAGCTGTTTTTT. It yields the protein CASSQWGGGGELFF.

The chain's CDR3 is CASSQGQGRTEAFF. The DNA of the CDR3 is TGTGCCAGCAGCCAAGGGCAGGGACGGACTGAAGCTTTCTTT. This chain links TRBV7-3 with TRBJ1-1; a weak D match, TRBD1 (5 bases). Germline loops: CDR1 SGHTA, CDR2 FQGTGA. This CDR3 is built from 14 residues. The V gene lost 5 bases and the J gene lost 5 bases, with 15 bases spanning the gap.

The CDR3 DNA reads as TGTGCCAGCAGCAGACAGGGGGCCTCACAAGAGACCCAGTACTTC. As protein: CASSRQGASQETQYF. The chain combines TRBV7-7 with TRBJ2-5, with TRBD1 matching over 10 bases. Germline V CDR1 and CDR2: SSHAT, FNYEAQ (reference sequence). Trimming took 5 bases from V and 2 from J; bases not matched to a gene: 5. There are 15 residues in the CDR3.

The V gene is TRBV4-2, the J gene TRBJ2-7; D is undetermined. Trimming stripped 1 base from V and 2 bases from J, with 15 bases between. This CDR3 region has 16 residues. CDR1 LGHNA and CDR2 YNFKEQ come from the germline V gene. The CDR3 DNA follows: TGTGCCAGCAGCCAAGCTTTTTCGGCCCAAACCTACGAGCAGTACTTC. Residues: CASSQAFSAQTYEQYF.

This rearrangement joins TRBV6-6 to TRBJ2-5; no reliable D call. The ends were cut back, 4 bases at V and 8 bases at J, with 8 bases in the middle. The length of the CDR3 is 11 residues. The germline V gene encodes CDR1 MNHNY and CDR2 SVGAGI (reference sequence). CDR3 sequence (DNA): TGTGCCAGCAGTTCCACCGGTACCCAGTACTTC. Amino acid sequence: CASSSTGTQYF.

V is TRBV7-7 and J is TRBJ2-5; D ambiguous. The length of the CDR3 is 15 residues. V lost 2 bases to trimming and J lost 2 bases, with 12 bases between them. Germline lookup yields CDR1 SSHAT and CDR2 FNYEAQ (reference sequence). The CDR3 bases are TGTGCCAGCAGCTTACTTAGCTTGCGACAAGAGACCCAGTACTTC. Protein sequence: CASSLLSLRQETQYF.

This clone turned up a few times. This chain uses TRBV5-1 with TRBJ2-3, with D perhaps matching TRBD2 (6 bases). CDR3 size: 11 residues. CDR1 is SGHRS and CDR2 is YFSETQ in the germline V gene. Deletions cut 8 bases from V and 6 bases from J, with 10 bases between. In nucleotides, the CDR3 is TGCGCCAGTCAGACTAGGGATACGCAGTATTTT. Its translation is CASQTRDTQYF.

The V and J genes are TRBV6-1 and TRBJ2-3; no firm D call. This CDR3 is built from 17 residues. The V and J ends lost 0 bases and 4 bases respectively, with 17 bases between them. CDR1 is MNHNS and CDR2 is SASEGT in the germline V gene. This CDR3 reads CASSEAHGNHRSDTQYF. The CDR3 DNA sequence: TGTGCCAGCAGTGAAGCGCATGGCAATCACCGATCAGATACGCAGTATTTT.

The rearrangement uses TRBV30 and TRBJ2-3; D unclear. The V and J ends lost 8 bases and 0 bases respectively, with 6 bases between them. The CDR3 has 11 residues. CDR1 and CDR2 (germline): GTSNPN, SVGIG (reference sequence). CDR3 residues: CASTSTDTQYF. The CDR3, as DNA: TGTGCCAGCACTAGCACAGATACGCAGTATTTT.

V gene TRBV30 combines with J gene TRBJ2-6; D is perhaps TRBD2 (6 bases). CDR1 and CDR2 (germline): GTSNPN, SVGIG (reference sequence). The V gene lost 0 bases and the J gene lost 4 bases, with 13 bases spanning the gap. The CDR3 spans 16 residues. DNA of the CDR3: TGTGCCTGGAGTGTAACGGGGGAAGCCGGGGCCAACGTCCTGACTTTC. This encodes CAWSVTGEAGANVLTF.

As regards this clone: Other DNA sequences in this specimen translate into the identical CDR3. This chain uses TRBV6-5 with TRBJ1-1; the D is unclear. V was clipped by 0 bases and J by 1 base, with 9 bases between them. Germline assignment: CDR1 MNHEY and CDR2 SVGAGI. This CDR3 is 15 amino acids long. The CDR3 is CASSYSPTPNTEAFF. The CDR3 DNA follows: TGTGCCAGCAGTTACTCCCCAACTCCGAACACTGAAGCTTTCTTT.

This clone was detected only once. This chain uses TRBV7-8 with TRBJ1-2; D perhaps matches TRBD1 (5 bases). The V end lost 5 bases, the J end lost 3 bases, and 13 bases lay between the germline ends. CDR1 is SGHVS and CDR2 is FQNEAQ in the germline V gene. CDR3 length: 14 residues. Written as DNA, the CDR3 is TGTGCCAGCAGCCCCAGGGAAGTGGACTATGGCTACACCTTC. Its translation is CASSPREVDYGYTF. The full variable domain, in which reference TRBV7-8 and TRBJ1-2 provide the parts outside the CDR3, is GAGVSQSPRYKVAKRGQDVALRCDPISGHVSLFWYQQALGQGPEFLTYFQNEAQLDKSGLPSDRFFAERPEGSVSTLKIQRTQQEDSAVYLCASSPREVDYGYTFGSGTRLTVV.

The chain employs TRBV30 and TRBJ1-2; TRBD1 aligns across 8 bases. Germline V CDR1 and CDR2: GTSNPN, SVGIG (reference sequence). J lost 9 bases, V lost 1 base, and 10 bases had no gene match. CDR3 length: 14 amino acids. CDR3 DNA sequence: TGTGCCTGGAGTGACAGGGGGGCCAGGTTAAGCTACACCTTC. Amino acid sequence: CAWSDRGARLSYTF.

V and J are TRBV6-5 and TRBJ2-7; tentative D call: TRBD2 (5 bases). Germline V lookup: CDR1 MNHEY, CDR2 SVGAGI. Trimming left V 8 bases short and J 5 bases short, with 22 bases between. CDR3 length: 15 amino acids. The CDR3 region has the DNA TGTGCCAGCTGTAGGAGTTGGCTAGCTGGCCACGAGCAGTACTTC. Protein product: CASCRSWLAGHEQYF.

This clone was observed a single time. The chain combines TRBV27 with TRBJ1-3, with TRBD1 identical over 7 bases. With V trimmed by 6 bases and J by 2 bases, 10 bases remained unmatched. The CDR3 is 16 residues long. Looked up from germline, CDR1 is MNHEY and CDR2 is SMNVEV (reference sequence). The CDR3 loop is CASRSTGVGPGNTIYF. The DNA of the CDR3 is TGTGCCAGCAGATCAACAGGGGTAGGGCCTGGAAACACCATATATTTT.

The rearrangement joins TRBV9 to TRBJ2-7; 7 nucleotides line up with TRBD2. J gave up 3 bases and V 3 bases, and 9 bases lay outside the gene matches. The CDR3 covers 15 residues. Germline V gene sequence: CDR1 SGDLS, CDR2 YYNGEE. CDR3 loop: CASSGSASGLYEQYF. Here the CDR3 DNA reads TGTGCCAGCAGCGGTAGTGCTAGCGGTCTCTACGAGCAGTACTTC. The entire variable domain, with the rest obtained from reference TRBV9 and TRBJ2-7, is as follows: DSGVTQTPKHLITATGQRVTLRCSPRSGDLSVYWYQQSLDQGLQFLIQYYNGEERAKGNILERFSAQQFPDLHSELNLSSLELGDSALYFCASSGSASGLYEQYFGPGTRLTVT.

This clone was picked up one time. DNA of the CDR3: TGCGCCAGCAGCCCCGACGGGCCGTCAGGTGGGTGGGAGACCCAGTACTTC. Translated: CASSPDGPSGGWETQYF. V is TRBV4-1 and J is TRBJ2-5; no firm D call. The CDR3 length is 17 residues. V lost 4 bases to trimming and J lost 5 bases, with 23 bases between them. Germline-derived CDR1 and CDR2 are MGHRA and YSYEKL.

The chain joins TRBV28 to TRBJ2-5; no firm D call. The CDR3 covers 13 residues. Trimming left V 4 bases short and J 1 base short, with 7 bases between. Looked up from germline, CDR1 is MDHEN and CDR2 is SYDVKM. The CDR3 spells CASSYRAQETQYF. In DNA, the CDR3 is TGTGCCAGCAGTTACCGGGCCCAAGAGACCCAGTACTTC.